This T cell receptor beta chain was captured in a study of response to subunit inactivated influenza vaccine. Germline values: CDR1 ENHRY, CDR2 SYGVKD. V dropped 5 bases and J dropped 6; count of bases not matched to a gene: 7. The CDR3 length is 15 residues. TCRdb passed the RT-PCR reads through MiXCR, listing each CDR3 protein once. The sample consists of some 850,000 distinct CDR3 sequences, about 18% of them appearing once. Study-wide results and caveats: Each seasonal influenza vaccination, the authors suggested, recruits few new T cells.

Details on this clonotype: The target antigen is unknown.

The starting material was PBMCs from blood, obtained 4 to 6 days after vaccination. V usage is TRBV10-3 and J usage is TRBJ2-1, with TRBD1 matching over 10 bases. This TCR was recovered from a man aged 45 to 65 who received an inactivated influenza vaccine. The CDR3 region is CAISTGTGAFNEQFF. CDR3 DNA sequence: TGTGCCATCAGTACCGGGACAGGGGCCTTCAATGAGCAGTTCTTC.